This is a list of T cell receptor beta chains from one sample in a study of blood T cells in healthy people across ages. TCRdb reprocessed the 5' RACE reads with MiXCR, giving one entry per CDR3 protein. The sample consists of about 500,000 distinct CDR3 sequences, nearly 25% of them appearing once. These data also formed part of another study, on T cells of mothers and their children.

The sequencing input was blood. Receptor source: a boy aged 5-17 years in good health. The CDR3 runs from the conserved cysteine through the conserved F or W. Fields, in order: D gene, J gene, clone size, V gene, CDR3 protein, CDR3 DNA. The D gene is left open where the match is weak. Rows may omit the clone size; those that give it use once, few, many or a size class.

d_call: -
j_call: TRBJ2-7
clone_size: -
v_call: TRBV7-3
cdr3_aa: CASSLMGGPYEQYF
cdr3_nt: TGTGCCAGCAGCTTAATGGGGGGCCCCTACGAGCAGTACTTC

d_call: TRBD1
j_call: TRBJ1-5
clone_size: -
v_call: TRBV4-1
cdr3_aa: CASSPGTGPIDQHF
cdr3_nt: TGCGCCAGCAGCCCCGGGACAGGGCCTATCGACCAGCATTTT

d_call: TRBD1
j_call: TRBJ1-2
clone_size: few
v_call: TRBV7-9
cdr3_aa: CASSLTRTGGDDGYTF
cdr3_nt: TGTGCCAGCAGCTTAACCCGGACAGGGGGCGACGATGGCTACACCTTC

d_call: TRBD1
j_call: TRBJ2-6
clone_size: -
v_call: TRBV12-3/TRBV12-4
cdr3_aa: CASSIPSQGVTGANVLTF
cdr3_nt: TGTGCCAGCAGTATCCCTTCACAGGGGGTGACTGGGGCCAACGTCCTGACTTTC

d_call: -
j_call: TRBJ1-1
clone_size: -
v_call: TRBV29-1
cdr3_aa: CSVESVMRNTEAFF
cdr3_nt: TGCAGCGTTGAATCGGTCATGCGGAACACTGAAGCTTTCTTT

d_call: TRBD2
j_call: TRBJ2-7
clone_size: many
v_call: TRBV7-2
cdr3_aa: CASSPGGSYEQYF
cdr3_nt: TGTGCCAGCAGCCCCGGGGGGTCCTACGAGCAGTACTTC

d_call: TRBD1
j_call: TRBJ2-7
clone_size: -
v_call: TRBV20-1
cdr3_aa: CSATDRDAYEQYF
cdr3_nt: TGCAGTGCTACCGACAGGGACGCCTACGAGCAGTACTTC

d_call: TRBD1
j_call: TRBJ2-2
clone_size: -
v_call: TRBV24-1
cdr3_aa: CATSDWTGDGELFF
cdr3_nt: TGTGCCACCAGTGATTGGACAGGGGATGGGGAGCTGTTTTTT

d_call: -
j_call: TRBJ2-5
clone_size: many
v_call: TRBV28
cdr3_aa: CASREGMEETQYF
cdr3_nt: TGTGCCAGCAGAGAGGGGATGGAGGAGACCCAGTACTTC

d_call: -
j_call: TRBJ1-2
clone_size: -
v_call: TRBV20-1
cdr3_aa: CSASEGWNYGYTF
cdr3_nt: TGCAGTGCTAGTGAGGGTTGGAACTATGGCTACACCTTC

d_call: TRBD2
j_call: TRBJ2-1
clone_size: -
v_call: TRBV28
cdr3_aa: CASSFVPYSGAANYETVGQFF
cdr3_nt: TGTGCCAGCAGTTTTGTGCCTTATAGCGGGGCGGCCAATTACGAGACCGTTGGTCAGTTCTTC

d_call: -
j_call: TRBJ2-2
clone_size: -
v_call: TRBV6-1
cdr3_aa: CAIERGTGELFF
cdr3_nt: TGTGCCATCGAACGAGGGACCGGGGAGCTGTTTTTT

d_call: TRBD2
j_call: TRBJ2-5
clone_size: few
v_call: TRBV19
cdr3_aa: CASSTFLAAQETQYF
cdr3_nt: TGTGCCAGTAGTACCTTCCTAGCGGCACAAGAGACCCAGTACTTC

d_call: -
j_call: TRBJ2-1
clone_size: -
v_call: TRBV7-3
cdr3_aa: CASSLTSQGRVAINEQFF
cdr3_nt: TGTGCCAGCAGCTTAACATCACAGGGACGCGTGGCTATCAATGAGCAGTTCTTC

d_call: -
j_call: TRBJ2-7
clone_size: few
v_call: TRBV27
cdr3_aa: CACSFSGSSYEQYF
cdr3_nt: TGTGCCTGCAGTTTCTCTGGTAGCTCCTACGAGCAGTACTTC

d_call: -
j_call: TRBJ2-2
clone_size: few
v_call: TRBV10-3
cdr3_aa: CAISGLGEGTGELFF
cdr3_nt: TGTGCCATCAGTGGCCTGGGGGAAGGAACCGGGGAGCTGTTTTTT